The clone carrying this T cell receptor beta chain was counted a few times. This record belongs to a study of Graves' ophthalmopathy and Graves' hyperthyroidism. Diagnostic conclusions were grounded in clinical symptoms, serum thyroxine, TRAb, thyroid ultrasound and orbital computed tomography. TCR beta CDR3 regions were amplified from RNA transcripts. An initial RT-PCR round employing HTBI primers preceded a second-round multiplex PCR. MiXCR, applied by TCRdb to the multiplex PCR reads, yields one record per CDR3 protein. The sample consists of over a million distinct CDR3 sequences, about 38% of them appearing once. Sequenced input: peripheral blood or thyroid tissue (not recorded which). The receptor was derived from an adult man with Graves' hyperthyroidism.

The CDR3 DNA follows: TGCAGCGTTGGGGAGTGTGGCCTTCAATATCAGCCCCAGCATTTT. It specifies CSVGECGLQYQPQHF. The rearrangement uses TRBV29-1 and TRBJ1-5, with D uncertain. The CDR3 is made up of 15 amino acids. Germline CDR1 SQVTM, CDR2 ANQGSEA. V lost 4 bases and J 5 bases, leaving 18 bases between the germline ends. Filled out from reference TRBV29-1 and TRBJ1-5, the complete variable domain reads SAVISQKPSRDICQRGTSLTIQCQVDSQVTMMFWYRQQPGQSLTLIATANQGSEATYESGFVIDKFPISRPNLTFSTLTVSNMSPEDSSIYLCSVGECGLQYQPQHFGDGTRLSIL.